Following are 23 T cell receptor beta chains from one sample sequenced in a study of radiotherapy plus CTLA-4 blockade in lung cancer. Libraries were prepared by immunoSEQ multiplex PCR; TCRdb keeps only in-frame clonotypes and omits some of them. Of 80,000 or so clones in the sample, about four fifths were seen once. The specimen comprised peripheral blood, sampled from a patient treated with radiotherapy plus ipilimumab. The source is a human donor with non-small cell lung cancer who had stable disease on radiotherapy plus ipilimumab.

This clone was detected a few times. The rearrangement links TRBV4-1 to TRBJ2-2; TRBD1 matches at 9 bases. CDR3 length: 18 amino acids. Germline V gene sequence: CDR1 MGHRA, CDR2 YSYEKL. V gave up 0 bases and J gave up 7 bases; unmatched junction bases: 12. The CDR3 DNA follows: TGCGCCAGCAGCCAAGATCTGTGGGGGACAGGGCAGTACGGGGAGCTGTTTTTT. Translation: CASSQDLWGTGQYGELFF.

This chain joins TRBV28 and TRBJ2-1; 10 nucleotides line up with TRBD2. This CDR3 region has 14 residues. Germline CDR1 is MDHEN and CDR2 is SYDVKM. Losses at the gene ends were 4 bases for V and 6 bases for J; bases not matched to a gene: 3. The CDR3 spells CASSWTSGGNEQFF. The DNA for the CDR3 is TGTGCCAGCAGTTGGACTAGCGGAGGCAATGAGCAGTTCTTC. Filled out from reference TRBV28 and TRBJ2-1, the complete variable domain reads DVKVTQSSRYLVKRTGEKVFLECVQDMDHENMFWYRQDPGLGLRLIYFSYDVKMKEKGDIPEGYSVSREKKERFSLILESASTNQTSMYLCASSWTSGGNEQFFGPGTRLTVL.

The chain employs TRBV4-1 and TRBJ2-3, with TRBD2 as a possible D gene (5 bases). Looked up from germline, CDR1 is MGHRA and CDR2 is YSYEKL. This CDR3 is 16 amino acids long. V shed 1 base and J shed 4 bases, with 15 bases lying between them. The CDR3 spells CASSQGGSRGADTQYF. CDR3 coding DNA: TGCGCCAGCAGCCAAGGGGGAAGTCGGGGAGCAGATACGCAGTATTTT.

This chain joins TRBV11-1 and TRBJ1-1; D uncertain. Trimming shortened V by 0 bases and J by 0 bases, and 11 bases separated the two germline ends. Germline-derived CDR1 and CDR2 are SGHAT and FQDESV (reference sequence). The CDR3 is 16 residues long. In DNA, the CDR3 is TGTGCCAGCAGCTTAGCAATAGGAATCCTGAACACTGAAGCTTTCTTT. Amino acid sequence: CASSLAIGILNTEAFF.

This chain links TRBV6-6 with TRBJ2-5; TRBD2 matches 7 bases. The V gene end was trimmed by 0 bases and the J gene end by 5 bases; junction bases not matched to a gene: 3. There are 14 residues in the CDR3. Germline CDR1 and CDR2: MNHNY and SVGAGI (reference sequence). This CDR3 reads CASSYSGRQETQYF. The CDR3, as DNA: TGTGCCAGCAGTTACTCCGGGAGGCAGGAGACCCAGTACTTC.

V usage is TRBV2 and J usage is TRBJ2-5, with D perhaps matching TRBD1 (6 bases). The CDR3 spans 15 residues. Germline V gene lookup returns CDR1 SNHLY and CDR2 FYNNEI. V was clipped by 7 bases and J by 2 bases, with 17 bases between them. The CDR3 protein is CASTYNFGQQETQYF. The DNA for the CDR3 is TGTGCCAGCACCTATAATTTCGGACAGCAAGAGACCCAGTACTTC.

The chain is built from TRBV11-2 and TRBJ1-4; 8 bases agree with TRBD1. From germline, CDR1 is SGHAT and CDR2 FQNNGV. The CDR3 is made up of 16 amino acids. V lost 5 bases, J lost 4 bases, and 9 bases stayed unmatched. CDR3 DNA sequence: TGTGCCAGCAGCCGGGGGCCCGACAGGGGTAATGAAAAACTGTTTTTT. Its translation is CASSRGPDRGNEKLFF.

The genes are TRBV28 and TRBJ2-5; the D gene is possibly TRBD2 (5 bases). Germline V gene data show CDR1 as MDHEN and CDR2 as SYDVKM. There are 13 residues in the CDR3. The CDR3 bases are TGTGCAAATAGGCGCCGCGGGCAAGAGACCCAGTACTTC. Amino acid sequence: CANRRRGQETQYF.

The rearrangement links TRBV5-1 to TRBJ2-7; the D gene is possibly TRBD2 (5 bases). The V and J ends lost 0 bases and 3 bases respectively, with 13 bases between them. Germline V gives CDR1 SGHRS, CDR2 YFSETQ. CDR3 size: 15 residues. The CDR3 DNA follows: TGCGCCAGCAGCTTGGCTGGGAGTAAGAGCTACGAGCAGTACTTC. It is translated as CASSLAGSKSYEQYF.

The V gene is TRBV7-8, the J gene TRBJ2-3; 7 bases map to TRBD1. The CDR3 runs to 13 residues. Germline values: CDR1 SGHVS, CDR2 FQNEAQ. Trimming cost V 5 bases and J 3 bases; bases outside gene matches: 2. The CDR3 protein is CASSLGQTDTQYF. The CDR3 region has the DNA TGTGCCAGCAGCCTGGGACAGACAGATACGCAGTATTTT.

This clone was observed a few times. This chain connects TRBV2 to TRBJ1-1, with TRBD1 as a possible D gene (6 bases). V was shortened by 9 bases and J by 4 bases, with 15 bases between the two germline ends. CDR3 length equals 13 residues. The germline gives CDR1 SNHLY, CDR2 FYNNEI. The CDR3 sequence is CARGQPLGTEAFF. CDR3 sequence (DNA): TGTGCCAGAGGACAGCCCTTGGGCACTGAAGCTTTCTTT.

CDR3 protein: CASRPRGQLTDTQYF. The CDR3 nucleotides are TGTGCCAGCAGGCCGCGAGGTCAGCTCACAGATACGCAGTATTTT. The chain is built from TRBV6-4 and TRBJ2-3; D is uncertain. V shed 6 bases and J shed 2 bases, with 15 bases lying between them. There are 15 residues in the CDR3. Germline CDR1 and CDR2: MRHNA and SNTAGT.

The CDR3 loop is CASSPDPGGNYGYTF. The CDR3 DNA sequence: TGCGCCAGCAGCCCGGACCCTGGAGGGAATTATGGCTACACCTTC. The V and J genes are TRBV5-1 and TRBJ1-2; D is unresolved. The V and J ends lost 4 bases and 5 bases respectively, with 18 bases between them. Germline loops: CDR1 SGHRS, CDR2 YFSETQ. The CDR3 is made up of 15 amino acids.

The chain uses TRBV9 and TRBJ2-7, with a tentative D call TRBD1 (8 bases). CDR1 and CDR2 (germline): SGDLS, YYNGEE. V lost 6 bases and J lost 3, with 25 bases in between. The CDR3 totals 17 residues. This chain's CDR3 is CASIIIQGGAGGYEQYF. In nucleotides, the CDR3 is TGTGCCAGCATTATTATACAGGGGGGGGCCGGAGGCTACGAGCAGTACTTC.

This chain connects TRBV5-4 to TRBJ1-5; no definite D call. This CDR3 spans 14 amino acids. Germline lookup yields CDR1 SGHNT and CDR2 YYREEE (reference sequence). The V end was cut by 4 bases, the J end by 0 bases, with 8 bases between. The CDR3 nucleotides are TGTGCCAGCAGCGCGCTGGGTAGCAATCAGCCCCAGCATTTT. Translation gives CASSALGSNQPQHF.

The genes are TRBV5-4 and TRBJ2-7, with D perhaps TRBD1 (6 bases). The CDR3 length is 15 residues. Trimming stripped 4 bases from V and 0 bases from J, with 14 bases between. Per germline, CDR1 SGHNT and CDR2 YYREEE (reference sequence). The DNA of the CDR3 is TGTGCCAGCAGCCGCCCGACAGGAGGCTCCTACGAGCAGTACTTC. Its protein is CASSRPTGGSYEQYF.

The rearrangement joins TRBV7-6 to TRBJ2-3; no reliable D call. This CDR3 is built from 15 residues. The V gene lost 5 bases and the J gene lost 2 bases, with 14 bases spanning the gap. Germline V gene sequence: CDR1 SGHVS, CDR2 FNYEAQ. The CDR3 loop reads CASSPRTRPTDTQYF. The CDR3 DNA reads TGTGCCAGCAGCCCTCGGACCCGTCCCACAGATACGCAGTATTTT.

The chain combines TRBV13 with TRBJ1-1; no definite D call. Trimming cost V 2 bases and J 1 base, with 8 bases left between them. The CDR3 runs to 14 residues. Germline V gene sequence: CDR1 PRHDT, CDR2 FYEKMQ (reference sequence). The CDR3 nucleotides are TGTGCCAGCAGCTTAAGTTACCCGAACACTGAAGCTTTCTTT. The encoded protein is CASSLSYPNTEAFF. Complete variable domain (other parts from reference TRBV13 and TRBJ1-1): AAGVIQSPRHLIKEKRETATLKCYPIPRHDTVYWYQQGPGQDPQFLISFYEKMQSDKGSIPDRFSAQQFSDYHSELNMSSLELGDSALYFCASSLSYPNTEAFFGQGTRLTVV.

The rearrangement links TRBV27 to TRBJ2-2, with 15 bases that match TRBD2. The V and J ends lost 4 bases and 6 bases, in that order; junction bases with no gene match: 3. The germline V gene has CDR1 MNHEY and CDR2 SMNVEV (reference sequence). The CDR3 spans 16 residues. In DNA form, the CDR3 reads TGTGCCAGCAGTTCCCGGACTAGCGGGGGGGCCGGGGAGCTGTTTTTT. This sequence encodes CASSSRTSGGAGELFF.

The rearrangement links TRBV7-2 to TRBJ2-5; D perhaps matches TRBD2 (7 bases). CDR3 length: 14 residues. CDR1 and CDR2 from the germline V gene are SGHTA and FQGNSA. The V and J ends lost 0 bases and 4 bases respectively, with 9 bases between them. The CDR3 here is CASSLAGGRETQYF. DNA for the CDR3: TGTGCCAGCAGCTTAGCGGGGGGGCGAGAGACCCAGTACTTC.

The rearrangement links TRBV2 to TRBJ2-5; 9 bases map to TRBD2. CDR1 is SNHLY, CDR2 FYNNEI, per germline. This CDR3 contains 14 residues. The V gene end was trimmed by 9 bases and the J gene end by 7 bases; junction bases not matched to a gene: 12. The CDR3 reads CARGASGIVGTQYF. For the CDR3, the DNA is TGTGCCAGGGGGGCTAGCGGGATAGTAGGGACCCAGTACTTC.

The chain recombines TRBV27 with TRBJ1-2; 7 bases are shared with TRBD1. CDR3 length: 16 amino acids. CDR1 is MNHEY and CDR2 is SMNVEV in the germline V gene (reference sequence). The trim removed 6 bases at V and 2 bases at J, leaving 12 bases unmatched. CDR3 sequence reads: CASSQTIQGLNYGYTF. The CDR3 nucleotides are TGTGCCAGCAGCCAGACTATACAGGGGTTGAACTATGGCTACACCTTC.

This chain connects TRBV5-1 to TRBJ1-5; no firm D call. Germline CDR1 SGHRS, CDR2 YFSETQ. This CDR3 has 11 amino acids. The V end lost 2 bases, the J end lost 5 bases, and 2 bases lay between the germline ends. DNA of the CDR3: TGCGCCAGCAGCTTTTATCAGCCCCAGCATTTT. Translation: CASSFYQPQHF.